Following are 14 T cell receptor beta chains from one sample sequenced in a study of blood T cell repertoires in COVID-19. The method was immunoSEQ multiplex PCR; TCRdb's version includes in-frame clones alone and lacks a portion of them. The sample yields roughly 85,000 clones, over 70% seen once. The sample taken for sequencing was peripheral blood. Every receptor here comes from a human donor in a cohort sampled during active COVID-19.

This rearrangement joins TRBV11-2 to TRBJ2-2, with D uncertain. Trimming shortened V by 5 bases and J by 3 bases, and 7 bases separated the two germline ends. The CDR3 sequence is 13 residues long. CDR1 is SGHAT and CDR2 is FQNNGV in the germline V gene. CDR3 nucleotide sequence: TGTGCCAGCAGCCAGACATACACCGGGGAGCTGTTTTTT. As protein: CASSQTYTGELFF.

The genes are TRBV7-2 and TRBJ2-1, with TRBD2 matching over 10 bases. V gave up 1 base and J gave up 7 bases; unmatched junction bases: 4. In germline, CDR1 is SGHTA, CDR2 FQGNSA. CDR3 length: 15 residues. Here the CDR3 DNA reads TGTGCCAGCAGCTTAGGGTTTAGCGGGGGGAATGAGCAGTTCTTC. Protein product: CASSLGFSGGNEQFF.

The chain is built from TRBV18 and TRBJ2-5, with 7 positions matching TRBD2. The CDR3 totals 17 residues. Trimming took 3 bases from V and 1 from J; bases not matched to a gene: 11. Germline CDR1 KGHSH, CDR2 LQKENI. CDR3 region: CASSPNRLAGVQETQYF. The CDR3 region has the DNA TGTGCCAGCTCACCCAACCGACTTGCGGGGGTCCAAGAGACCCAGTACTTC.

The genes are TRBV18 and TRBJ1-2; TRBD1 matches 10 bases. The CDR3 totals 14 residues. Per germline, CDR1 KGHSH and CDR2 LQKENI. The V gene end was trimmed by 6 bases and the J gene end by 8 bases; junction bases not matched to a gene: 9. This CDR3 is CASSLGTGASGYTF. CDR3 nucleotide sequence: TGTGCCAGCTCGCTGGGGACAGGGGCGTCGGGCTACACCTTC.

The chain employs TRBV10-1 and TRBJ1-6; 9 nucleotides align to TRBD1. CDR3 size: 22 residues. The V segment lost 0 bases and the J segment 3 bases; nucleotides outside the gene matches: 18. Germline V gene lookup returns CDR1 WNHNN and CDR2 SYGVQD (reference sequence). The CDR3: CASSESLGPTQGAMGYNSPLHF. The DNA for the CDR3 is TGCGCCAGCAGTGAGTCGCTCGGCCCAACACAGGGGGCGATGGGCTATAATTCACCCCTCCACTTT.

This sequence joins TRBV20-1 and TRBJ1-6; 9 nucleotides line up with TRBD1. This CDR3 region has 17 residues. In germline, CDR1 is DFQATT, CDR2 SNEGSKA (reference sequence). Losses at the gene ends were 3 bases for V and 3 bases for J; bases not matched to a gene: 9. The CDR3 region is CSASGTGKTLYNSPLHF. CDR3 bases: TGCAGTGCTAGTGGGACAGGGAAGACCCTCTATAATTCACCCCTCCACTTT.

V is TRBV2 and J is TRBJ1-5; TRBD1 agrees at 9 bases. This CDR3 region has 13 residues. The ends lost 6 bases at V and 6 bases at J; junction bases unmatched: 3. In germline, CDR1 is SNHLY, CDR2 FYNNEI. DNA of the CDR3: TGTGCCAGCAGCACAGGGGGCGGTCAGCCCCAGCATTTT. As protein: CASSTGGGQPQHF.

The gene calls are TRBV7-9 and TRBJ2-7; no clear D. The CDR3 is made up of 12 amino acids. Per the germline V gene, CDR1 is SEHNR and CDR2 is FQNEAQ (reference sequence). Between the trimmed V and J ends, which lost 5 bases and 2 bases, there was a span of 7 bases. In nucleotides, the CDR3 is TGTGCCAGCAGCCGCGGCACCTACGAGCAGTACTTC. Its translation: CASSRGTYEQYF.

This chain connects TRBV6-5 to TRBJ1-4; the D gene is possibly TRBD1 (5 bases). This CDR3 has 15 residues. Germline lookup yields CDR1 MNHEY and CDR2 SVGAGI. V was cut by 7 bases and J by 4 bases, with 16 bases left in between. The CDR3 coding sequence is TGTGCCAGCATCTTTGGGGGGGGGAATAATGAAAAACTGTTTTTT. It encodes CASIFGGGNNEKLFF.

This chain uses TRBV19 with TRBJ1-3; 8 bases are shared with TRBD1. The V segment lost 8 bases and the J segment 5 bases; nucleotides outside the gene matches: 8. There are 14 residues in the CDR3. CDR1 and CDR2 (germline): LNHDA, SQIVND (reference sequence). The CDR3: CASGLRQGRNTIYF. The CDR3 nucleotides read TGTGCCAGTGGTTTGAGACAGGGGAGAAACACCATATATTTT.

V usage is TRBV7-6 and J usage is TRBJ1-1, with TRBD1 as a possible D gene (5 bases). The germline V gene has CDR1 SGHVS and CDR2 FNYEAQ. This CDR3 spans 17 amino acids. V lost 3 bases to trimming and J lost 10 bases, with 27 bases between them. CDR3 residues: CASSFGSGGGPSAIAFF. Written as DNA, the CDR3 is TGTGCCAGCAGCTTTGGGTCTGGGGGGGGACCGTCGGCCATAGCTTTCTTT.

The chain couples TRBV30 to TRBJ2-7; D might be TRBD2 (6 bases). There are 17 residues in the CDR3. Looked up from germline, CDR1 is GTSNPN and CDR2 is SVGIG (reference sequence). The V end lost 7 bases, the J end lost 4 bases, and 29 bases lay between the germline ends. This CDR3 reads CASWMITGGDAGYEQYF. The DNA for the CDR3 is TGTGCCTCGTGGATGATTACTGGCGGGGATGCGGGGTACGAGCAGTACTTC.

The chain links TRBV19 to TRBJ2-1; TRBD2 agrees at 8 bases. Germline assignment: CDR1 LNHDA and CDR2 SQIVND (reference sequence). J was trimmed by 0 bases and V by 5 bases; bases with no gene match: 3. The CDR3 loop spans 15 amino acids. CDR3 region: CASSRGGSSYNEQFF. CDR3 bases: TGTGCCAGTAGTCGCGGGGGGAGCTCCTACAATGAGCAGTTCTTC.

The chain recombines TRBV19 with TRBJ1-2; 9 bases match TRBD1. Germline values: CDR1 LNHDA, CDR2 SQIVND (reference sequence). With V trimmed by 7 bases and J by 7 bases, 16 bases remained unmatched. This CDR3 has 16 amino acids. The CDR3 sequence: CASIRRDRAGAAGYTF. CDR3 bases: TGTGCCAGTATTCGCCGGGACAGGGCTGGCGCAGCTGGCTACACCTTC.